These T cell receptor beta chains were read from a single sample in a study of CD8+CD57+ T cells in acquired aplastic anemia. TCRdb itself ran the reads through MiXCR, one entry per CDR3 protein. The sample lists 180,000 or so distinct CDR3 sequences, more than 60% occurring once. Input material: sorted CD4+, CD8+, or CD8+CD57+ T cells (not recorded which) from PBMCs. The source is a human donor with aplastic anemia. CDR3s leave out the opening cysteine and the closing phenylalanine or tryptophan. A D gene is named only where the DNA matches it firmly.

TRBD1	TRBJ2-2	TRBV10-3	AISDRGQAGELF
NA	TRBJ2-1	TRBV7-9	ASSFPPGSEQF
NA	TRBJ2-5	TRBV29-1	SVEVATQY
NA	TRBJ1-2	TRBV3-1	ASSQAAGGYT
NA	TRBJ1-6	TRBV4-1	ASSQDEANPYPLH
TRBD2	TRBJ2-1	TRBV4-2	ASSRESGGGYNEQF
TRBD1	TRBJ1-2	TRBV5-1	ASSPTGTGGNYGYT
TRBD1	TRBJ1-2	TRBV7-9	ASSPGQGGYT
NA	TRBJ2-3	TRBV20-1	SAPGRGSGTDTQY
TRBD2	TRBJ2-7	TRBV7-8	ASSVSGTSYEQY
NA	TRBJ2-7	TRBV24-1	ATSYSYEQY
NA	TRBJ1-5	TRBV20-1	SASDGEDSNQPQH
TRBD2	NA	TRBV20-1	SASGSGGQETQY
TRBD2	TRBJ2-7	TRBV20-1	SAFQGTRGSSYEQY
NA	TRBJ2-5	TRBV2	ASSVLGGRETQY
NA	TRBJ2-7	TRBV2	ASSHGTGTYEQY
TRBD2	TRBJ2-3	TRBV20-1	SAKGDVAGFTETQY
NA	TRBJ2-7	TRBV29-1	SVEGSGPASYEQY
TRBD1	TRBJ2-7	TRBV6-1	ASSEGQGSYEQY
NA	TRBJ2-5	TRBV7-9	ASSDFAEETQY
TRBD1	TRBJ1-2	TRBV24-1	ATSDHRGRESYGYT
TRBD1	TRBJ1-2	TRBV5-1	ASKGEGQGAYGYT
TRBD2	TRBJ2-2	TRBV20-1	SARAVLAGENTGELF
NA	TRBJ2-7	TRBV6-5	ASSPRGDSTYEQY
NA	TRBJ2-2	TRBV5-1	ASSTGTTGELF
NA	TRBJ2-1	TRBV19	ASSEVAGSYNEQF
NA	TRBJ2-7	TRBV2	ASSVRAPEQY
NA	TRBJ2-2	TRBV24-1	ATSDLQAGLAGELF
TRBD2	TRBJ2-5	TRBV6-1	ASRLGLAGGQRLETQY
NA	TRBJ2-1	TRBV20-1	SARALLAPTNEQF
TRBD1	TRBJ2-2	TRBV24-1	ATSDPDRGVTGELF
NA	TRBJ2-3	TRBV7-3	ASSFGTADTQY
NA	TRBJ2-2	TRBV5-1	ASSLPRDTGELF
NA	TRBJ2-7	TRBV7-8	ASSPSGREQY
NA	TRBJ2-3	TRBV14	ASSDQAATDTQY
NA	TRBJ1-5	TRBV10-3	AISESWGSGNQPQH
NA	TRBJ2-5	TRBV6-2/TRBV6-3	ASSYLGPGAETQY
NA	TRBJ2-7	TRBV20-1	SAAGNSGAYEQY
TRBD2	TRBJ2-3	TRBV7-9	ASSLMGLAGGGHTQY
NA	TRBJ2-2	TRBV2	ASRGTTNTGELF
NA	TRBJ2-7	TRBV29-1	SVEDTSGGAGGEQY
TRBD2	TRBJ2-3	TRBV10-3	AALPGTSATDTQY
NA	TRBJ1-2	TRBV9	ASSQGTDGANYGYT
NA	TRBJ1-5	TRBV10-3	AISESGESSPQH
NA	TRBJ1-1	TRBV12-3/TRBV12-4	ASSPESLVTEAF
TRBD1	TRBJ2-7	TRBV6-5	ASSVGTDEQY
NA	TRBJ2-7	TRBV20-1	SARDRDHAYEQY
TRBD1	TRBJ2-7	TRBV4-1	ASSPGQEPIYEQY
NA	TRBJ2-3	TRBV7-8	ASSPGEEDTQY
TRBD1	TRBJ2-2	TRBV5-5	ASSLKISTGPTGELF